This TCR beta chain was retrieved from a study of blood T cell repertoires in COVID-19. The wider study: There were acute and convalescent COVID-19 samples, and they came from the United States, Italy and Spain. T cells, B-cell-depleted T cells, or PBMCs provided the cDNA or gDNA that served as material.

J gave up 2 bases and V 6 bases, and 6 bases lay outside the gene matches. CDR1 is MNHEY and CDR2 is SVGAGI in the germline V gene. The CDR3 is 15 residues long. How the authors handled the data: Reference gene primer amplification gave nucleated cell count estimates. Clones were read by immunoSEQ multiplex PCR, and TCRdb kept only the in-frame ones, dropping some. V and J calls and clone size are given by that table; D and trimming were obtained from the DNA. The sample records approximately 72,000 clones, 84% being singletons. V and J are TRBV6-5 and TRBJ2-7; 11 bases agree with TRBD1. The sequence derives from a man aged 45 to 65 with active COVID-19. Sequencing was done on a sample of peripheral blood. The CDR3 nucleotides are TGTGCCAGCAGGACGGGACAGGGGGTCGCCTACGAGCAGTACTTC. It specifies CASRTGQGVAYEQYF.